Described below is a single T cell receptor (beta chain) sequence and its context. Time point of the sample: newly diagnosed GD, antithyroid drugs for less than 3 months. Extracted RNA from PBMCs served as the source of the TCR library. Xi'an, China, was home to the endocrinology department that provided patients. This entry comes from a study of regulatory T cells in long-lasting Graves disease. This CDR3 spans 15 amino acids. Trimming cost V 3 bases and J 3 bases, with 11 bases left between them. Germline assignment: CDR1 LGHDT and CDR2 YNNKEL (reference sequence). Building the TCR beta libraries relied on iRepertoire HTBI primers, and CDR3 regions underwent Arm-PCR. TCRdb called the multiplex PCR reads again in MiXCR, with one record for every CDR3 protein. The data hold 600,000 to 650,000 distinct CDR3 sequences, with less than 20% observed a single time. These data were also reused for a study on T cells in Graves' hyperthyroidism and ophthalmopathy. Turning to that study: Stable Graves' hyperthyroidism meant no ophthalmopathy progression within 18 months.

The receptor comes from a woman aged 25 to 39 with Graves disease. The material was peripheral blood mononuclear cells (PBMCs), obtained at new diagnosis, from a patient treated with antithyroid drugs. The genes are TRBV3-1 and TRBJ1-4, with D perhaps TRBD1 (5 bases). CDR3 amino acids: CASSHYEQANEKLFF. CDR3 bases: TGTGCCAGCAGCCATTACGAACAGGCTAATGAAAAACTGTTTTTT.